One sample yielded the 18 T cell receptor beta chains listed below, sequenced in a study of blood T cell repertoires in COVID-19. Clones were sequenced by immunoSEQ multiplex PCR, and TCRdb holds only the in-frame ones, with some missing. Counted here are tens of thousands of clones, about 80% occurring once; the ten biggest clones make up around 5%. Sequencing was performed on peripheral blood. The receptor source for this set is a man aged 45-65 years with active or convalescent COVID-19.

The chain couples TRBV9 to TRBJ1-1; 7 bases align to TRBD1. From germline, CDR1 is SGDLS and CDR2 YYNGEE. The CDR3 has 15 residues. V trimming: 2 bases; J trimming: 2 bases; junction bases outside the gene matches: 6. The CDR3 spells CASSVLTGLNTEAFF. In DNA form, the CDR3 reads TGTGCCAGCAGCGTCTTGACAGGGCTTAACACTGAAGCTTTCTTT.

The chain joins TRBV6-1 to TRBJ2-7, with 8 bases lining up with TRBD2. The germline V gene encodes CDR1 MNHNS and CDR2 SASEGT. This CDR3 is 13 amino acids long. V gave up 6 bases and J gave up 2 bases; unmatched junction bases: 3. CDR3 loop: CASSSTSAYEQYF. For the CDR3, the DNA is TGTGCCAGCAGCTCGACTAGCGCCTACGAGCAGTACTTC.

The CDR3 nucleotides are TGTGCCAGCAGCGTAGGGGCAGGCTCCTACGAGCAGTACTTC. It yields the protein CASSVGAGSYEQYF. V and J are TRBV9 and TRBJ2-7; unclear D gene. V gave up 0 bases and J gave up 0 bases, with 7 bases separating them. CDR1 SGDLS and CDR2 YYNGEE come from the germline V gene. The length of the CDR3 is 14 residues.

CDR3 nucleotides: TGTGCCAGCAGCTTAATCGGGCGTGGGGGCCCCGGGGAGCTGTTTTTT. Protein product: CASSLIGRGGPGELFF. V gene TRBV7-3 combines with J gene TRBJ2-2, with TRBD1 as a possible D gene (6 bases). The CDR3 runs 16 residues. V was pared by 1 base and J by 6 bases, with 15 bases between. Germline CDR1 SGHTA, CDR2 FQGTGA.

The chain recombines TRBV7-6 with TRBJ1-1, with a tentative D call TRBD1 (5 bases). CDR1 is SGHVS and CDR2 is FNYEAQ in the germline V gene. CDR3 length: 18 amino acids. V lost 1 base and J 0 bases, leaving 18 bases between the germline ends. CDR3 loop: CASSLGAGSRSMNTEAFF. CDR3 nucleotide sequence: TGTGCCAGCAGCTTAGGGGCAGGGTCGCGATCGATGAACACTGAAGCTTTCTTT.

V usage is TRBV7-2 and J usage is TRBJ2-7, with 9 bases fitting TRBD2. Germline CDR1 and CDR2: SGHTA and FQGNSA. The length of the CDR3 is 14 residues. The junction had 0 bases not matched to a gene; V was cut back by 1 base and J by 2 bases. For the CDR3, the DNA is TGTGCCAGCAGCTTAGGCGGGGGGGCCTACGAGCAGTACTTC. Translated: CASSLGGGAYEQYF.

V gene TRBV6-5 combines with J gene TRBJ2-5, with TRBD1 matching 9 bases. The trim removed 2 bases at V and 9 bases at J, leaving 7 bases unmatched. This CDR3 region has 14 residues. Looked up from germline, CDR1 is MNHEY and CDR2 is SVGAGI. CDR3 sequence reads: CASSYRTGERSQYF. Here the CDR3 DNA reads TGTGCCAGCAGTTACCGGACAGGGGAGAGGTCCCAGTACTTC.

In its sample, this clone was seen a few times. V and J are TRBV19 and TRBJ1-5; TRBD1 matches at 9 bases. The CDR3 totals 15 residues. The germline V gene encodes CDR1 LNHDA and CDR2 SQIVND (reference sequence). The J segment lost 4 bases and the V segment lost 6 bases, leaving 7 bases of the junction unmatched. As DNA, the CDR3 is TGTGCCAGTAGGGGGGGACAGGGTGTAAATCAGCCCCAGCATTTT. Protein product: CASRGGQGVNQPQHF.

The rearrangement links TRBV25-1 to TRBJ1-2, with D unresolved. The V end lost 6 bases, the J end lost 2 bases, and 7 bases lay between the germline ends. The CDR3 is 12 residues long. In germline, CDR1 is MGHDK, CDR2 SYGVNS. The CDR3 spells CASSTTNYGYTF. CDR3 nucleotides: TGTGCCAGCAGCACTACGAACTATGGCTACACCTTC.

The V and J genes are TRBV7-7 and TRBJ2-1; 12 nucleotides line up with TRBD2. This CDR3 region has 14 residues. Germline V gene data show CDR1 as SSHAT and CDR2 as FNYEAQ (reference sequence). CDR3 nucleotides: TGTGCTAGCGCGGCTAGCGGGGGGGCGGATGAGCAGTTCTTC. Translation gives CASAASGGADEQFF.

This clone was seen many times. One junction end does not reproduce the germline sequence, and a read error may be involved. The chain recombines TRBV2 with TRBJ2-5, with unresolved D. The germline V gene has CDR1 SNHLY and CDR2 FYNNEI. The CDR3 is 16 amino acids. The CDR3 spells CASTEGAVQLKETQYF. In DNA form, the CDR3 reads TGTGCCAGCACTGAAGGCGCGGTTCAACTTAAAGAGACCCAGTACTTC.

The chain uses TRBV3-1 (or the pseudogene TRBV3-2) and TRBJ2-7; TRBD1 might be the D (5 bases). The CDR3 contains 13 residues. The V gene's germline CDR1 is LGHDT and CDR2 YNNKEL (reference sequence). Trimming stripped 2 bases from V and 2 bases from J, with 7 bases between. This CDR3 is CASSQRQTYEQYF. DNA for the CDR3: TGTGCCAGCAGCCAAAGACAGACCTACGAGCAGTACTTC.

This chain links TRBV7-3 with TRBJ2-3; TRBD2 aligns across 14 bases. The V segment lost 2 bases and the J segment 3 bases; nucleotides outside the gene matches: 4. Germline loops: CDR1 SGHTA, CDR2 FQGTGA. This CDR3 spans 17 amino acids. The CDR3 region has the DNA TGTGCCAGCAGCTTAGGGACTAGCGGGGGAGGGACAGATACGCAGTATTTT. Translating gives CASSLGTSGGGTDTQYF. Looking up the rest from reference TRBV7-3 and TRBJ2-3 gives the full variable domain: GAGVSQTPSNKVTEKGKYVELRCDPISGHTALYWYRQSLGQGPEFLIYFQGTGAADDSGLPNDRFFAVRPEGSVSTLKIQRTERGDSAVYLCASSLGTSGGGTDTQYFGPGTRLTVL.

This clone was detected only a few times. The chain recombines TRBV5-1 with TRBJ1-1; D is ambiguous. The CDR3 loop spans 11 amino acids. In germline, CDR1 is SGHRS, CDR2 YFSETQ. Trimming cost V 5 bases and J 5 bases, with 7 bases left between them. CDR3 nucleotides: TGCGCCAGCAGTGAGCAAACTGAAGCTTTCTTT. This encodes CASSEQTEAFF.

This chain uses TRBV3-1 (or the pseudogene TRBV3-2) with TRBJ2-1, with 16 bases matching TRBD2. The CDR3 runs 16 residues. Germline V gives CDR1 LGHDT, CDR2 YNNKEL (reference sequence). V lost 0 bases, J lost 12 bases, and 5 bases stayed unmatched. The CDR3 reads CASSQDAGLAGGRQFF. As DNA, the CDR3 is TGTGCCAGCAGCCAAGATGCGGGACTAGCGGGGGGGCGGCAGTTCTTC.

The CDR3: CASTWDPTGGVAFF. The CDR3 nucleotides are TGTGCCAGTACCTGGGACCCGACAGGGGGGGTGGCTTTCTTT. The rearrangement joins TRBV19 to TRBJ1-1; 9 nucleotides match TRBD1. The CDR3 spans 14 residues. V lost 7 bases and J lost 11; bases outside the gene matches: 14. The germline V gene has CDR1 LNHDA and CDR2 SQIVND (reference sequence). The whole variable domain, remainder taken from reference TRBV19 and TRBJ1-1, is DGGITQSPKYLFRKEGQNVTLSCEQNLNHDAMYWYRQDPGQGLRLIYYSQIVNDFQKGDIAEGYSVSREKKESFPLTVTSAQKNPTAFYLCASTWDPTGGVAFFGQGTRLTVV.

This sequence joins TRBV6-5 and TRBJ1-1; no firm D call. The CDR3 is 12 residues long. V lost 6 bases to trimming and J lost 11 bases, with 16 bases between them. CDR1 MNHEY and CDR2 SVGAGI come from the germline V gene. CDR3 sequence: CASRSVGVAAFF. The CDR3 DNA sequence: TGTGCCAGCAGGTCGGTTGGAGTGGCGGCTTTCTTT.

This clone was counted only a few times. V usage is TRBV18 and J usage is TRBJ2-2; weak D call: TRBD2 (6 bases). Germline CDR1 is KGHSH and CDR2 is LQKENI. V lost 4 bases and J 1 base, leaving 7 bases between the germline ends. This CDR3 has 14 residues. The CDR3 loop reads CASSRGENTGELFF. The CDR3 coding sequence is TGTGCCAGCTCACGGGGGGAGAACACCGGGGAGCTGTTTTTT. Combining the CDR3 with reference TRBV18 and TRBJ2-2 gives the whole variable domain NAGVMQNPRHLVRRRGQEARLRCSPMKGHSHVYWYRQLPEEGLKFMVYLQKENIIDESGMPKERFSAEFPKEGPSILRIQQVVRGDSAAYFCASSRGENTGELFFGEGSRLTVL.